This T cell receptor beta chain was captured in a study of T cell responses to AZD1222 COVID-19 vaccine. Study-level results: Reports say nearly half of spike-specific TCRs go after unmutated variant regions. The number of AZD1222 recipients seropositive at baseline was only five to seven.

Repertoires were generated with immunoSEQ multiplex PCR, while TCRdb's copy carries only in-frame clones and drops some. Of about 48,000 clones in the sample, around nine tenths are singletons; the top ten hold roughly 5.2%. About this clone itself: Its target is unknown.

The CDR3 is made up of 15 amino acids. Germline CDR1 is MDHEN and CDR2 is SYDVKM. The V gene end was trimmed by 6 bases and the J gene end by 1 base; junction bases not matched to a gene: 8. The chain has TRBV28 and TRBJ1-2; 7 bases are a match to TRBD1. The starting material was peripheral blood, obtained 28 days after the second AZD1222 dose. The receptor was derived from an adult who received the AZD1222 COVID-19 vaccine. The CDR3 is CASSIGQGVNYGYTF. CDR3 DNA: TGTGCCAGCAGCATAGGTCAGGGGGTTAACTATGGCTACACCTTC.